What follows are 14 T cell receptor beta chains derived from one specimen sequenced in a study of blood T cell repertoires in COVID-19. Profiled with immunoSEQ multiplex PCR; TCRdb holds only in-frame clones, not every one. The data hold roughly 300,000 clones, with roughly 91% observed a single time. The sequenced sample consisted of peripheral blood. The origin of the receptors is a woman in her 30s with COVID-19, enrolled during active disease.

The genes are TRBV12-3 or TRBV12-4 and TRBJ2-1; TRBD2 matches at 12 bases. The CDR3 is made up of 13 amino acids. With 4 bases clipped from V and 12 bases from J, the junction kept 4 bases outside the gene matches. The DNA of the CDR3 is TGTGCCAGCAGTTCGTTACTAGCGGGGGGGCAGTTCTTC. Encoded protein: CASSSLLAGGQFF.

The V and J genes are TRBV5-1 and TRBJ1-3; no definite D call. CDR3 length: 14 residues. The germline gives CDR1 SGHRS, CDR2 YFSETQ. V gave up 4 bases and J gave up 0 bases, with 8 bases separating them. CDR3 bases: TGCGCCAGCAGCGCAGGCCTCTCTGGAAACACCATATATTTT. This encodes CASSAGLSGNTIYF.

The chain uses TRBV5-4 and TRBJ1-2, with 7 bases aligning to TRBD1. This CDR3 is built from 16 residues. Germline CDR1 and CDR2: SGHNT and YYREEE (reference sequence). With 2 bases clipped from V and 5 bases from J, the junction kept 12 bases outside the gene matches. CDR3 protein: CASSFGDSSDDYGYTF. The CDR3 nucleotides read TGTGCCAGCAGCTTTGGGGACAGCTCCGATGATTATGGCTACACCTTC. Filled out from reference TRBV5-4 and TRBJ1-2, the complete variable domain reads ETGVTQSPTHLIKTRGQQVTLRCSSQSGHNTVSWYQQALGQGPQFIFQYYREEENGRGNFPPRFSGLQFPNYSSELNVNALELDDSALYLCASSFGDSSDDYGYTFGSGTRLTVV.

The J gene is TRBJ2-5, the V gene TRBV3-1 (or the pseudogene TRBV3-2); possible D gene TRBD2, 5 bases. This CDR3 contains 14 residues. Per germline, CDR1 LGHDT and CDR2 YNNKEL (reference sequence). Trimming cost V 1 base and J 5 bases, with 11 bases left between them. CDR3 sequence (DNA): TGTGCCAGCAGCCAAGGGTCTAGCTCTGAGACCCAGTACTTC. It is translated as CASSQGSSSETQYF.

This rearrangement joins TRBV27 to TRBJ1-1; D call uncertain. The V end was cut by 2 bases, the J end by 2 bases, with 9 bases between. Germline V gene sequence: CDR1 MNHEY, CDR2 SMNVEV (reference sequence). This CDR3 region has 14 residues. CDR3 in DNA: TGTGCCAGCAGTTTAGGAGGATTCAACACTGAAGCTTTCTTT. Translation gives CASSLGGFNTEAFF.

The rearrangement joins TRBV5-6 to TRBJ1-1; no clear D. V shed 4 bases and J shed 6 bases, with 16 bases lying between them. The CDR3 totals 14 residues. The germline V gene encodes CDR1 SGHDT and CDR2 YYEEEE. CDR3 residues: CASSLLRISPEAFF. For the CDR3, the DNA is TGTGCCAGCAGCCTACTGAGGATTAGCCCTGAAGCTTTCTTT.

The chain joins TRBV11-2 to TRBJ2-7; D is unclear. Trimming shortened V by 5 bases and J by 2 bases, and 4 bases separated the two germline ends. CDR1 and CDR2 from the germline V gene are SGHAT and FQNNGV. This CDR3 has 11 residues. As DNA, the CDR3 is TGTGCCAGCAGCAACACCTACGAGCAGTACTTC. Translated, it gives CASSNTYEQYF.

The rearrangement links TRBV18 to TRBJ1-5; TRBD1 might be the D (5 bases). Trimming pared 8 bases from V and 5 bases from J, leaving 10 bases between. Per germline, CDR1 KGHSH and CDR2 LQKENI. The CDR3 loop spans 12 amino acids. CDR3 DNA: TGTGCCAGCCGATCGGGGGATCAGCCCCAGCATTTT. It translates to CASRSGDQPQHF.

CDR3 DNA sequence: TGTGCCAGCAGCTTGGTCAGTACTACGCAGTATTTT. Protein product: CASSLVSTTQYF. V and J are TRBV5-6 and TRBJ2-3; D gene uncertain. V shed 0 bases and J shed 8 bases, with 7 bases lying between them. CDR1 SGHDT and CDR2 YYEEEE come from the germline V gene. This CDR3 is built from 12 residues.

This chain connects TRBV14 to TRBJ2-7; a possible D gene is TRBD1 (6 bases). The CDR3 loop spans 14 amino acids. V lost 1 base and J 2 bases, leaving 9 bases between the germline ends. CDR1 and CDR2 (germline): SGHDN, FVKESK. CDR3 DNA sequence: TGTGCCAGCAGCCAAGCAGGGGTGGCCTACGAGCAGTACTTC. This gives the protein CASSQAGVAYEQYF. Looking up the rest from reference TRBV14 and TRBJ2-7 gives the full variable domain: EAGVTQFPSHSVIEKGQTVTLRCDPISGHDNLYWYRRVMGKEIKFLLHFVKESKQDESGMPNNRFLAERTGGTYSTLKVQPAELEDSGVYFCASSQAGVAYEQYFGPGTRLTVT.

The genes are TRBV18 and TRBJ2-3, with TRBD2 matching over 7 bases. Germline V CDR1 and CDR2: KGHSH, LQKENI. The CDR3 runs to 15 residues. The ends lost 3 bases at V and 2 bases at J; junction bases unmatched: 5. CDR3: CASSPGGGATDTQYF. The CDR3 region has the DNA TGTGCCAGCTCACCCGGGGGAGGGGCCACAGATACGCAGTATTTT.

This clone came up once. The V and J genes are TRBV24-1 and TRBJ2-5; 9 bases fit TRBD1. Germline V gene data show CDR1 as KGHDR and CDR2 as SFDVKD. The CDR3 consists of 16 residues. V gave up 9 bases and J gave up 4 bases; unmatched junction bases: 14. CDR3 nucleotides: TGTGCCACCGGGGGTTATTGGGGACAGGGCGCAGAGACCCAGTACTTC. It is translated as CATGGYWGQGAETQYF.

The chain recombines TRBV3-1 (or the pseudogene TRBV3-2) with TRBJ2-5; D is perhaps TRBD2 (5 bases). From germline, CDR1 is LGHDT and CDR2 YNNKEL (reference sequence). The CDR3 sequence is 15 residues long. V lost 0 bases and J lost 2, with 10 bases in between. In DNA form, the CDR3 reads TGTGCCAGCAGCCAAGAGGAGGTGGGACAAGAGACCCAGTACTTC. This codes for CASSQEEVGQETQYF.

V and J are TRBV5-1 and TRBJ2-3; a weak D match, TRBD1 (7 bases). V was pared by 4 bases and J by 4 bases, with 16 bases between. Per germline, CDR1 SGHRS and CDR2 YFSETQ. The CDR3 runs 15 residues. The CDR3 reads CASSPGDRHPDTQYF. The CDR3 DNA reads TGCGCCAGCAGCCCGGGGGACAGACATCCAGATACGCAGTATTTT. Using reference TRBV5-1 and TRBJ2-3 for the parts outside the CDR3, the full variable domain is KAGVTQTPRYLIKTRGQQVTLSCSPISGHRSVSWYQQTPGQGLQFLFEYFSETQRNKGNFPGRFSGRQFSNSRSEMNVSTLELGDSALYLCASSPGDRHPDTQYFGPGTRLTVL.